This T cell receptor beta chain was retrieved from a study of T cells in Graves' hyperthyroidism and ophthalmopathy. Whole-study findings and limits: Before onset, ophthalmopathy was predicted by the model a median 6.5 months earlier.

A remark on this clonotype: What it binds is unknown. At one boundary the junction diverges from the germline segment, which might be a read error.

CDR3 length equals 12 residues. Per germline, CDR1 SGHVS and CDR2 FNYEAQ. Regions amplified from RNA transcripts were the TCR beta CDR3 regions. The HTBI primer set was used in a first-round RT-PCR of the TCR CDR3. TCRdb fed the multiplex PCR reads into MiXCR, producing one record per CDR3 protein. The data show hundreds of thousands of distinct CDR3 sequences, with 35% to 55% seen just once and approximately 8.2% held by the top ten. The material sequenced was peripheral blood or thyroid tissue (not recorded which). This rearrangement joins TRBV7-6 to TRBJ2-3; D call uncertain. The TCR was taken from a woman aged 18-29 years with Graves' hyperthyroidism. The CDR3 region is CASSLPSRAQYF. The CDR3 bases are TGCGCCAGCAGCCTTCCTTCCCGTGCGCAGTATTTT. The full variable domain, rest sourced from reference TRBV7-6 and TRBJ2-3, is GAGVSQSPRYKVTKRGQDVALRCDPISGHVSLYWYRQALGQGPEFLTYFNYEAQQDKSGLPNDRFSAERPEGSISTLTIQRTEQRDSAMYRCASSLPSRAQYFGPGTRLTVL.